These 4 T cell receptor beta chains were sequenced from one sample in a study of blood T cell repertoires in COVID-19. Method: immunoSEQ multiplex PCR; TCRdb's copy keeps in-frame clones and lacks some. Seen here are about 140,000 clones, 80% to 85% observed once, and the top ten hold 7% to 9.5%. Sequenced: peripheral blood. The receptors shown here come from a man between 25 and 39 years old with COVID-19, enrolled during active disease.

The chain is built from TRBV14 and TRBJ1-1; tentatively, D is TRBD1 (5 bases). The CDR3 sequence is 15 residues long. Between the trimmed V and J ends, which lost 1 base and 4 bases, there was a span of 13 bases. Germline CDR1 and CDR2: SGHDN and FVKESK. CDR3: CASSQAPGRGTEAFF. The CDR3 DNA reads TGTGCCAGCAGCCAAGCCCCAGGGCGGGGCACTGAAGCTTTCTTT. The variable domain in full, completed from reference TRBV14 and TRBJ1-1, reads EAGVTQFPSHSVIEKGQTVTLRCDPISGHDNLYWYRRVMGKEIKFLLHFVKESKQDESGMPNNRFLAERTGGTYSTLKVQPAELEDSGVYFCASSQAPGRGTEAFFGQGTRLTVV.

The chain links TRBV4-2 to TRBJ2-1; 8 bases are shared with TRBD2. This CDR3 has 17 residues. With 0 bases clipped from V and 4 bases from J, the junction kept 8 bases outside the gene matches. Germline loops: CDR1 LGHNA, CDR2 YNFKEQ. The CDR3 region is CASSQDNEQREYNEQFF. The CDR3 nucleotides are TGTGCCAGCAGCCAAGATAATGAGCAGCGGGAGTACAATGAGCAGTTCTTC.

J is TRBJ1-4 and V is TRBV5-6; 8 bases map to TRBD1. Germline CDR1 reads SGHDT; CDR2 reads YYEEEE. V shed 4 bases and J 8 bases; nucleotides not matched to a gene: 10. The CDR3 runs to 15 residues. CDR3 in DNA: TGTGCCAGCAGCCACCTGGACAGGGATAAAGAAAAACTGTTTTTT. It specifies CASSHLDRDKEKLFF.

This sequence joins TRBV27 and TRBJ2-7; TRBD2 aligns across 9 bases. The CDR3 covers 18 residues. CDR1 is MNHEY, CDR2 SMNVEV, per germline (reference sequence). J lost 1 base, V lost 2 bases, and 12 bases had no gene match. DNA for the CDR3: TGTGCCAGCAGTTTAGGGAGTAGGTTGACTAGCGGATCCTACGAGCAGTACTTC. Protein product: CASSLGSRLTSGSYEQYF.